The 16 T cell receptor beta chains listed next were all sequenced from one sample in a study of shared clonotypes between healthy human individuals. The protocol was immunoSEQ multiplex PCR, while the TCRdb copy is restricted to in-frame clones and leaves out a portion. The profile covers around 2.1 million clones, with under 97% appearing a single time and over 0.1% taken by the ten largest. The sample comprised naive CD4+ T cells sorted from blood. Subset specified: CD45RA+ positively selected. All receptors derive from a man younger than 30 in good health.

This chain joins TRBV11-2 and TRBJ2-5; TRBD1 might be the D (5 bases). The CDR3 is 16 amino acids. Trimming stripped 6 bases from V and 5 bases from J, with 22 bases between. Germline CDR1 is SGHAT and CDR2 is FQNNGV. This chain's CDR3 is CASSPIGRQGMETQYF. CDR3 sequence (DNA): TGTGCCAGCAGTCCCATCGGTCGGCAGGGAATGGAGACCCAGTACTTC.

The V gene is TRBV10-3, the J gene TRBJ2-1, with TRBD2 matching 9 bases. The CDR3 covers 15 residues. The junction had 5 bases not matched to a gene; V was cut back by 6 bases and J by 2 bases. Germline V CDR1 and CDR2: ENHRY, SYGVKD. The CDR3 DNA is TGTGCCATCAGCCTTAGCGGGAGCGCCTACAATGAGCAGTTCTTC. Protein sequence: CAISLSGSAYNEQFF.

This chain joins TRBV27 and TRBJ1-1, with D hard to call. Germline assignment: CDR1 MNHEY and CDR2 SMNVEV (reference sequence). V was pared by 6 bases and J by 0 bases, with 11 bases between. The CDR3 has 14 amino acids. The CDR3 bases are TGTGCCAGCAGACCTGGACCGGTGAACACTGAAGCTTTCTTT. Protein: CASRPGPVNTEAFF.

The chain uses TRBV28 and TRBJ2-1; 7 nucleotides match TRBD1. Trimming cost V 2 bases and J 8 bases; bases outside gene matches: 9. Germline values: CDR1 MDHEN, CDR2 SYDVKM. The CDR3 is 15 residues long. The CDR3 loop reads CASSLMYRDSDEQFF. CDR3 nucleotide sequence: TGTGCCAGCAGTTTAATGTATCGGGACAGTGATGAGCAGTTCTTC.

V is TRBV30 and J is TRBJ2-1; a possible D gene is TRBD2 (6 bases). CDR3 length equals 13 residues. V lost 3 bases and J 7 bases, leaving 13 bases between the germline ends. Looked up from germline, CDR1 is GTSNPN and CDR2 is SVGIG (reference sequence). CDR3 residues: CAWRKSGGNEQFF. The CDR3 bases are TGTGCCTGGAGAAAAAGTGGGGGGAATGAGCAGTTCTTC.

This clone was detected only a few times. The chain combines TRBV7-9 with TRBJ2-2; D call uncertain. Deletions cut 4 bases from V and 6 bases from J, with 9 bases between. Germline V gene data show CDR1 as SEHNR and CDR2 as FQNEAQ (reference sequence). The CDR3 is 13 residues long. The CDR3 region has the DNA TGTGCCAGCAGCTCCAGTATTCCCGGGGAGCTGTTTTTT. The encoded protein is CASSSSIPGELFF.

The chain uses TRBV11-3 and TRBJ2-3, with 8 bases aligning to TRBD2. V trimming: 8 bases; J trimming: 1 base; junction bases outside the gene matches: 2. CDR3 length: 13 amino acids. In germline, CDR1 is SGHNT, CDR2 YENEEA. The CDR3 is CASGREGTDTQYF. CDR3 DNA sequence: TGTGCCAGCGGGCGGGAGGGCACAGATACGCAGTATTTT.

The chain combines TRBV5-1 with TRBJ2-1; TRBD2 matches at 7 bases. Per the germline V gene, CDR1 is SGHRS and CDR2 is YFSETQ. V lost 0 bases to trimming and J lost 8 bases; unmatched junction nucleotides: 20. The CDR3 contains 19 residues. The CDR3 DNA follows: TGCGCCAGCAGCTTGGGATCTTTCTCGTTTGGCGGGAGATTCGATGAGCAGTTCTTC. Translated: CASSLGSFSFGGRFDEQFF. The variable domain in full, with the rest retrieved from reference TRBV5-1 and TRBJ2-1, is KAGVTQTPRYLIKTRGQQVTLSCSPISGHRSVSWYQQTPGQGLQFLFEYFSETQRNKGNFPGRFSGRQFSNSRSEMNVSTLELGDSALYLCASSLGSFSFGGRFDEQFFGPGTRLTVL.

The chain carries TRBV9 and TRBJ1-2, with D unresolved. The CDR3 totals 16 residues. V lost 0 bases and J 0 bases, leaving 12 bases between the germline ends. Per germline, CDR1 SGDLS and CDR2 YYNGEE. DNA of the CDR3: TGTGCCAGCAGCGTAGGGTGGGGTGCCCCTAACTATGGCTACACCTTC. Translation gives CASSVGWGAPNYGYTF.

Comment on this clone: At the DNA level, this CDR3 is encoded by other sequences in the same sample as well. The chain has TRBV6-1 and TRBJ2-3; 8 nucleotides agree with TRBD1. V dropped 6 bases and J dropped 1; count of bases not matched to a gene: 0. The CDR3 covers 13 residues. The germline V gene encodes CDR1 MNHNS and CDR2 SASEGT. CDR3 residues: CASRDRGTDTQYF. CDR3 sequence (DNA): TGTGCCAGCAGGGACAGGGGCACAGATACGCAGTATTTT.

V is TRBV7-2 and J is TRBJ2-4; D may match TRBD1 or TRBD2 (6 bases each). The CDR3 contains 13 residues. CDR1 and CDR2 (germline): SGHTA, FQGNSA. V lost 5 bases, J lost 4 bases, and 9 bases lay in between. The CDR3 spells CASSGGRKNIQYF. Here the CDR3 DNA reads TGTGCCAGCAGCGGGGGGCGAAAAAACATTCAGTACTTC.

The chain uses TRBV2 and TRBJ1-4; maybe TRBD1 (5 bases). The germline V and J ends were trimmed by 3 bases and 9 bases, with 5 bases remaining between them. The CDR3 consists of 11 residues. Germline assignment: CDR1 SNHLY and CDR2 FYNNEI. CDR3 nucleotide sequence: TGTGCCAGCAGTGAGGGGCAAAAACTGTTTTTT. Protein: CASSEGQKLFF.

The CDR3 is CASSITGGTSYEQYF. The DNA for the CDR3 is TGTGCCAGCAGTATTACGGGGGGGACCTCCTACGAGCAGTACTTC. The chain joins TRBV27 to TRBJ2-7, with 8 nucleotides matching TRBD2. Germline CDR1 is MNHEY and CDR2 is SMNVEV (reference sequence). Trimming at V came to 5 bases and at J to 0 bases, leaving 6 bases not matched to a gene. This CDR3 contains 15 residues.

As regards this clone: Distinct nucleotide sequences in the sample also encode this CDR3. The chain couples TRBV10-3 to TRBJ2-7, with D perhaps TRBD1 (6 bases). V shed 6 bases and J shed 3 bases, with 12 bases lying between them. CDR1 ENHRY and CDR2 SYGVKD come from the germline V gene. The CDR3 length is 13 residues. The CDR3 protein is CAISQTGDYEQYF. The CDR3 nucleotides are TGTGCCATCAGCCAGACAGGAGACTACGAGCAGTACTTC.

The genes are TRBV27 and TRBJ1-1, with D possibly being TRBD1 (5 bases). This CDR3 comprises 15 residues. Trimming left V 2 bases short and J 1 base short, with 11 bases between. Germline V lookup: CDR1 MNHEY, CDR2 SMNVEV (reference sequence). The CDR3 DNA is TGTGCCAGCAGTTTACTTGGCGGGGGGAACACTGAAGCTTTCTTT. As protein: CASSLLGGGNTEAFF.

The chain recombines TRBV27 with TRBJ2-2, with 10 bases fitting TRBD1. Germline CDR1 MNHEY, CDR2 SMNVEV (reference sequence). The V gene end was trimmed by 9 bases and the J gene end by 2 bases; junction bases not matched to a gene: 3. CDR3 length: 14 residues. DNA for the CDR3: TGTGCCAGTAGACAGGGGGCCAACACCGGGGAGCTGTTTTTT. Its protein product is CASRQGANTGELFF.